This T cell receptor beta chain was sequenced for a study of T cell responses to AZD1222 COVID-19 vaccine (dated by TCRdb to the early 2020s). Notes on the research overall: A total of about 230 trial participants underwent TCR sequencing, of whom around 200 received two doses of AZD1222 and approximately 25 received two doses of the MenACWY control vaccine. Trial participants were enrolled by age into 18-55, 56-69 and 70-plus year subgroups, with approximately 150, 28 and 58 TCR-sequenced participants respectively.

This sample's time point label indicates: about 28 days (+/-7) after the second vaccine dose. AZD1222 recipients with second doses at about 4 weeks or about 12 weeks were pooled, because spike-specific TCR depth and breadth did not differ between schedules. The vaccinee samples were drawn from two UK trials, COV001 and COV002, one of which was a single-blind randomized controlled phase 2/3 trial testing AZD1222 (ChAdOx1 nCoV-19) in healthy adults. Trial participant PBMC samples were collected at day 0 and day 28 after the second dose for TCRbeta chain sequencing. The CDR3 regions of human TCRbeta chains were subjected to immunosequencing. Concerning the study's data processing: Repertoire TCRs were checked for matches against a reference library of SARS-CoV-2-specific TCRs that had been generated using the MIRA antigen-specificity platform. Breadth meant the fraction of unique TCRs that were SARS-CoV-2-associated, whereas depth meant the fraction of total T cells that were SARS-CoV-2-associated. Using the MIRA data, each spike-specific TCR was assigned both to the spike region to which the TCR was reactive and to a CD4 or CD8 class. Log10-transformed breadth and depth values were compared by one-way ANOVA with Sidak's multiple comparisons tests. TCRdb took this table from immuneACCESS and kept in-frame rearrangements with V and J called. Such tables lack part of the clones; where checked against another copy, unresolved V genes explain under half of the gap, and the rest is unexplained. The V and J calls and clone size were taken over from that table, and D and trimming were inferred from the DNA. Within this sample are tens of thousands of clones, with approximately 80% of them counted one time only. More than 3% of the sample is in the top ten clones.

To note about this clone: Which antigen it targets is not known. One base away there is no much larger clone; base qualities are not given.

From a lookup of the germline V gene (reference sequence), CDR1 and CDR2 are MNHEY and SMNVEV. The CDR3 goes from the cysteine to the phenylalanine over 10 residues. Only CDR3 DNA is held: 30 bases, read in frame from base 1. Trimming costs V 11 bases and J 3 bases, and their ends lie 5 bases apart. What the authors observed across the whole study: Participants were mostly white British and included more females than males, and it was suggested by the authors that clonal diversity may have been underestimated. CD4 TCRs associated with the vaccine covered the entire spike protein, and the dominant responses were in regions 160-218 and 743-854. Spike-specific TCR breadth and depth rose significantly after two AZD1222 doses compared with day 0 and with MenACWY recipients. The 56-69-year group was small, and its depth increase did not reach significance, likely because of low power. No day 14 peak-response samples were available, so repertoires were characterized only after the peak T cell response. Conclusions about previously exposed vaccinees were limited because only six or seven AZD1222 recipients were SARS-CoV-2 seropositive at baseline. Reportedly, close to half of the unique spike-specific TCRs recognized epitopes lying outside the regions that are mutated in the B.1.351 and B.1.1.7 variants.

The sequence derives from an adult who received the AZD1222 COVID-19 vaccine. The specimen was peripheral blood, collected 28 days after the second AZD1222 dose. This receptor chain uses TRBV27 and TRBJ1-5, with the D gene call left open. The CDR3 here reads CALHNQPQHF. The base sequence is TGTGCCTTACACAATCAGCCCCAGCATTTT.